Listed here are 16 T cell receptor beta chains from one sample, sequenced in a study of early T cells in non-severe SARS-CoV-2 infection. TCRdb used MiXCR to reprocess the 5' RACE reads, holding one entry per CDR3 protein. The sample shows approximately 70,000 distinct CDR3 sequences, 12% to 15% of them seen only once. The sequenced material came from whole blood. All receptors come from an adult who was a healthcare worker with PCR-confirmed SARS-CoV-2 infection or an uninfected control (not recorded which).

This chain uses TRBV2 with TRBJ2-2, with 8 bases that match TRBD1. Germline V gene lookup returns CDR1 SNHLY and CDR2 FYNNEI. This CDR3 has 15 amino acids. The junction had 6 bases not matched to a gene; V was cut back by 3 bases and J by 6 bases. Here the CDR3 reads CASSDARGQAGELFF. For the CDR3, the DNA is TGTGCCAGCAGTGACGCCAGGGGGCAGGCCGGGGAGCTGTTTTTT.

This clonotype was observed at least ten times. The CDR3 DNA reads as TGTGCCAGCAGCTTCAGGGGGCAGAACACCGGGGAGCTGTTTTTT. Protein product: CASSFRGQNTGELFF. J is TRBJ2-2 and V is TRBV7-9; 8 bases agree with TRBD1. J lost 1 base, V lost 3 bases, and 1 base had no gene match. The CDR3 covers 15 residues. Germline CDR1 is SEHNR and CDR2 is FQNEAQ (reference sequence).

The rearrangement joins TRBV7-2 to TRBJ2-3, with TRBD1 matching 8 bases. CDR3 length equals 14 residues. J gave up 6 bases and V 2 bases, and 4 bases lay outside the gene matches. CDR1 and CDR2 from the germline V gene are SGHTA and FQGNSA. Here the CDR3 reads CASSLQGALDTQYF. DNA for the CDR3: TGTGCCAGCAGCTTACAGGGGGCTCTGGATACGCAGTATTTT.

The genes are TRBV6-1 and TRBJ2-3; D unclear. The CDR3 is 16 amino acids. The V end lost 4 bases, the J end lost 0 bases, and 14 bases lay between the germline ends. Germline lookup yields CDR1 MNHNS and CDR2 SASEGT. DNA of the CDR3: TGTGCCAGCAGTGTAACGGGCCAGTCTAGCACAGATACGCAGTATTTT. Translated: CASSVTGQSSTDTQYF.

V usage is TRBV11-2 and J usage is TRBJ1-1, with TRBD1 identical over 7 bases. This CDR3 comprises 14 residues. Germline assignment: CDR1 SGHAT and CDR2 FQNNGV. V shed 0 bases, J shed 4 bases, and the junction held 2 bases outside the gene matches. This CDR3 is CASSLERDSTEAFF. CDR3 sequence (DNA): TGTGCCAGCAGCTTAGAGAGGGACAGCACTGAAGCTTTCTTT.

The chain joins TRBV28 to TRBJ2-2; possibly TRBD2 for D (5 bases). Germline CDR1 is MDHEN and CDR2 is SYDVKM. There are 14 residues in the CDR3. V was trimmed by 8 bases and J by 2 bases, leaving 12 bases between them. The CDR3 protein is CASEGLINTGELFF. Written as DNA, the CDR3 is TGTGCCAGCGAGGGTCTCATAAACACCGGGGAGCTGTTTTTT.

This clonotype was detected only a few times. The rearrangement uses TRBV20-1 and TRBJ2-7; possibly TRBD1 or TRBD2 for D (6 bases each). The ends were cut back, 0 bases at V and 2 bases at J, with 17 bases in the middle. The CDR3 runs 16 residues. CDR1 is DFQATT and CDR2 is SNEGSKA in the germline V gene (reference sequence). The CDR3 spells CSAREARLGGPYEQYF. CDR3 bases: TGCAGTGCTAGAGAGGCCCGGTTAGGGGGGCCCTACGAGCAGTACTTC.

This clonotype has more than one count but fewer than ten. The CDR3 protein is CASSTENASYNEQFF. For the CDR3, the DNA is TGTGCCAGCTCGACAGAAAATGCTTCCTACAATGAGCAGTTCTTC. The chain has TRBV28 and TRBJ2-1; D is possibly TRBD1 (5 bases). V was cut by 8 bases and J by 1 base, with 15 bases left in between. CDR1 is MDHEN and CDR2 is SYDVKM in the germline V gene. The CDR3 sequence is 15 residues long. Variable domain in full (rest from reference TRBV28 and TRBJ2-1): DVKVTQSSRYLVKRTGEKVFLECVQDMDHENMFWYRQDPGLGLRLIYFSYDVKMKEKGDIPEGYSVSREKKERFSLILESASTNQTSMYLCASSTENASYNEQFFGPGTRLTVL.

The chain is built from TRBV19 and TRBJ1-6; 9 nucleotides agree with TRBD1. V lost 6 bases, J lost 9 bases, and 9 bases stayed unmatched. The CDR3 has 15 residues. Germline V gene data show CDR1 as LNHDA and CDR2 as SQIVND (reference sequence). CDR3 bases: TGTGCCAGTAGGGGCACCGGGACAGGGACTTCACCCCTCCACTTT. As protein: CASRGTGTGTSPLHF.

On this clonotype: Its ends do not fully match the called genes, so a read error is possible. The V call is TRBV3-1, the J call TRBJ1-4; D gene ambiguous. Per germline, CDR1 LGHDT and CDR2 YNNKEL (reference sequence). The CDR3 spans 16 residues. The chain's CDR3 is CASSQALGLPNETLFF. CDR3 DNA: TGTGCCAGCAGCCAAGCGTTAGGGCTGCCTAATGAAACACTGTTTTTT.

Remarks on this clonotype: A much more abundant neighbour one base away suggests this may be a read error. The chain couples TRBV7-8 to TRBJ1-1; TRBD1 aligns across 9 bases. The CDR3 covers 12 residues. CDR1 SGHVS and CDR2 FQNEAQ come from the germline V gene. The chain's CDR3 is CVSSTSGTGAFF. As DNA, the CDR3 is TGTGTCAGCAGCACCAGCGGGACAGGGGCTTTCTTT.

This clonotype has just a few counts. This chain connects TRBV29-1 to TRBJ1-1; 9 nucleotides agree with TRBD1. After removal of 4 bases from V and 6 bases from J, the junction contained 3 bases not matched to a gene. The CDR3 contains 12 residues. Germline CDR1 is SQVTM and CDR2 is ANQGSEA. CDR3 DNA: TGCAGCGTTGCTGGGACAGGGTCTGAAGCTTTCTTT. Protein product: CSVAGTGSEAFF.

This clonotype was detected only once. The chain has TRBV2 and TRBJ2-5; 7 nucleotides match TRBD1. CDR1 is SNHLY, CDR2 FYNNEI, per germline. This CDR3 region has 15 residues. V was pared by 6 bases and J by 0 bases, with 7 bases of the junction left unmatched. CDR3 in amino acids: CASRLDRQYQETQYF. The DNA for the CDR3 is TGTGCCAGCAGATTGGACAGGCAGTACCAAGAGACCCAGTACTTC. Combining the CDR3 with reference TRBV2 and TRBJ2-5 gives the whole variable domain EPEVTQTPSHQVTQMGQEVILRCVPISNHLYFYWYRQILGQKVEFLVSFYNNEISEKSEIFDDQFSVERPDGSNFTLKIRSTKLEDSAMYFCASRLDRQYQETQYFGPGTRLLVL.

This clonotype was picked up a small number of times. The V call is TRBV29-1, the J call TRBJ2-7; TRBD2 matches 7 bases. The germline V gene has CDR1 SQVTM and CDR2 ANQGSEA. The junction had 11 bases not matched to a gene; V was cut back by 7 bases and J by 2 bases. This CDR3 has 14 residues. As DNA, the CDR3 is TGCAGCGCAGCCGGGGGGAGCGGAACCTACGAGCAGTACTTC. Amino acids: CSAAGGSGTYEQYF.

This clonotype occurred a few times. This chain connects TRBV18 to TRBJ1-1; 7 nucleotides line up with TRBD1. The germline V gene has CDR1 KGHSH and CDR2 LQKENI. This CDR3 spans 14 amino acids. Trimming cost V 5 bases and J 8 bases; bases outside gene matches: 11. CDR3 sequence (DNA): TGTGCCAGCTCAGGCGTAGGGCAGGGGGTCGAAGCTTTCTTT. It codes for CASSGVGQGVEAFF.

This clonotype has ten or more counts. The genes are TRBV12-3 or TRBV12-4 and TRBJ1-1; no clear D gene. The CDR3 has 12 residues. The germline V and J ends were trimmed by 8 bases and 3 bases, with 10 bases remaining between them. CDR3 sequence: CASLQSYTEAFF. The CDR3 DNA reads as TGTGCCAGCCTACAGTCCTACACTGAAGCTTTCTTT.